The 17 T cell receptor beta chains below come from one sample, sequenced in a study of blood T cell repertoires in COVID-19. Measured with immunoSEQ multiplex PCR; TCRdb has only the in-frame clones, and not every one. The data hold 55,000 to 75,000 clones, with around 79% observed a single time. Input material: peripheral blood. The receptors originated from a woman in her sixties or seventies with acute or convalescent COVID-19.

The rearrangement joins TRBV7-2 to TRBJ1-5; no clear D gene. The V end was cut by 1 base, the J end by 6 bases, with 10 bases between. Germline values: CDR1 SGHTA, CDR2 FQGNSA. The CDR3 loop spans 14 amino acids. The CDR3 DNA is TGTGCCAGCAGCTTAGATTTAGCTAGTCAGCCCCAGCATTTT. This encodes CASSLDLASQPQHF.

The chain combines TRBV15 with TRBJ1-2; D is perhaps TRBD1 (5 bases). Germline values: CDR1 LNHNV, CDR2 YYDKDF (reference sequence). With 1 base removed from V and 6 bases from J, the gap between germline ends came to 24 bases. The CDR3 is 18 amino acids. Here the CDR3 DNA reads TGTGCCACCAGCAGAGGAGGTGGGGGAGGGGACTCTATGGATGGCTACACCTTC. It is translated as CATSRGGGGGDSMDGYTF.

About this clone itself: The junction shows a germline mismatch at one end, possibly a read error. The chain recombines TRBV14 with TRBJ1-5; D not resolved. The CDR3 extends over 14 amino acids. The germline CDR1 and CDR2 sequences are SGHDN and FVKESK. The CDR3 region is CASSQVHSTQPQHF. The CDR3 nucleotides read TGTGCCAGCAGCCAAGTACATAGCACTCAGCCCCAGCATTTT.

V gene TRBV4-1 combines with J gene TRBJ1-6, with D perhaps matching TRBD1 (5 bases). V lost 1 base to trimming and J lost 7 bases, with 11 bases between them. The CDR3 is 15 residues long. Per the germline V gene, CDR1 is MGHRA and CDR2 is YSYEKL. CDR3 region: CASSQGDSVNSPLHF. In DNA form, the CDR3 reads TGCGCCAGCAGCCAAGGCGACAGCGTCAATTCACCCCTCCACTTT.

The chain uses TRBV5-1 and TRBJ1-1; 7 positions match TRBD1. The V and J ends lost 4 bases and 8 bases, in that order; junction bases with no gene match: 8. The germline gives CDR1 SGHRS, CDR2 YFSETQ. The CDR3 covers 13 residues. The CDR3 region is CASSTYRGGEAFF. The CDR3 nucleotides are TGCGCCAGCAGCACCTACAGGGGCGGGGAAGCTTTCTTT.

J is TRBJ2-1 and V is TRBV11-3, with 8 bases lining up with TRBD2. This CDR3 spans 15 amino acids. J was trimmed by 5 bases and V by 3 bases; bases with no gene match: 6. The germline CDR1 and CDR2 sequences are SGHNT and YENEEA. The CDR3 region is CASSFSGIGNNEQFF. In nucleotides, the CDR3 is TGTGCCAGCAGCTTTAGCGGGATTGGGAACAATGAGCAGTTCTTC.

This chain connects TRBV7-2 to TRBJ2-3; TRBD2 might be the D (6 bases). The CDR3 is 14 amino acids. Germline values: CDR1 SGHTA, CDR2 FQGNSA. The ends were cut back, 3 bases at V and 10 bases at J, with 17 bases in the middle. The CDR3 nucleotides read TGTGCCAGCAGCTTGCGGGAATCGGGGCCGGCGCAGTATTTT. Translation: CASSLRESGPAQYF.

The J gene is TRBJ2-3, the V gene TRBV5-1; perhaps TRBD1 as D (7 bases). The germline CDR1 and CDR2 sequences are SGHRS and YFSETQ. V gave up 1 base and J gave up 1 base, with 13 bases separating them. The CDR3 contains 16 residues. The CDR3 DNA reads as TGCGCCAGCAGCTTGCGGCAGGGGGGAGGCACAGATACGCAGTATTTT. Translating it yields CASSLRQGGGTDTQYF. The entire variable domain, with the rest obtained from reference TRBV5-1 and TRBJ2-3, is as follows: KAGVTQTPRYLIKTRGQQVTLSCSPISGHRSVSWYQQTPGQGLQFLFEYFSETQRNKGNFPGRFSGRQFSNSRSEMNVSTLELGDSALYLCASSLRQGGGTDTQYFGPGTRLTVL.

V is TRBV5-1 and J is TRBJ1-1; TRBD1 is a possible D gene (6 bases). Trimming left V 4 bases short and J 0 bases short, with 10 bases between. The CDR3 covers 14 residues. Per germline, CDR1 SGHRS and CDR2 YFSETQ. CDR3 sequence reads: CASSSGQMNTEAFF. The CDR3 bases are TGCGCCAGCAGCAGCGGACAGATGAACACTGAAGCTTTCTTT.

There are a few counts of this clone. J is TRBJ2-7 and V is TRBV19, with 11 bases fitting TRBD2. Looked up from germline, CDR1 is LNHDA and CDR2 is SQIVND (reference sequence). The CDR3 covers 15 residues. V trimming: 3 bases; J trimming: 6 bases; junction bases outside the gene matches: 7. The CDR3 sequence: CASSIGLAGGFEQYF. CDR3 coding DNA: TGTGCCAGTAGTATCGGCCTAGCGGGAGGATTCGAGCAGTACTTC. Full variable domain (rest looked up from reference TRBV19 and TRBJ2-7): DGGITQSPKYLFRKEGQNVTLSCEQNLNHDAMYWYRQDPGQGLRLIYYSQIVNDFQKGDIAEGYSVSREKKESFPLTVTSAQKNPTAFYLCASSIGLAGGFEQYFGPGTRLTVT.

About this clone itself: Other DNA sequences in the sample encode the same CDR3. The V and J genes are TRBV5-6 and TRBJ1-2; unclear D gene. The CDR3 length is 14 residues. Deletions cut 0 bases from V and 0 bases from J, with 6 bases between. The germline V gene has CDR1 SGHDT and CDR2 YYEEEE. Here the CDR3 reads CASSLGQANYGYTF. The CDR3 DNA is TGTGCCAGCAGCTTGGGACAAGCTAACTATGGCTACACCTTC.

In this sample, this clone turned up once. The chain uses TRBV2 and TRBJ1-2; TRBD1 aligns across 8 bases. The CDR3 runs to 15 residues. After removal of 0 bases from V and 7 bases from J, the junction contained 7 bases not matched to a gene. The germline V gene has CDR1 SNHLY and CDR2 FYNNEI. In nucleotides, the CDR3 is TGTGCCAGCAGTGAAGCGGGACAGGTTTGGGGTGGCTACACCTTC. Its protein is CASSEAGQVWGGYTF.

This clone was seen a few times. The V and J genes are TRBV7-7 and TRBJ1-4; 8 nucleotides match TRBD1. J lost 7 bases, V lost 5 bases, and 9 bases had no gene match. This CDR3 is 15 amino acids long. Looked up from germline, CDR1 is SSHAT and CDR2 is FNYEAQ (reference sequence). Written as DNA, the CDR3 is TGTGCCAGCAGCCCAGGACAGGGAGTTTTTGAAAAACTGTTTTTT. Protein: CASSPGQGVFEKLFF.

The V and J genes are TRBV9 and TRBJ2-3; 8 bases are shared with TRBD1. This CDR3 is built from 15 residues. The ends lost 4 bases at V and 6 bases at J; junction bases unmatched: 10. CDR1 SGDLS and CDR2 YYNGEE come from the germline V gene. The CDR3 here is CASSPTGTGSDTQYF. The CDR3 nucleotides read TGTGCCAGCAGCCCCACTGGGACAGGATCGGATACGCAGTATTTT.

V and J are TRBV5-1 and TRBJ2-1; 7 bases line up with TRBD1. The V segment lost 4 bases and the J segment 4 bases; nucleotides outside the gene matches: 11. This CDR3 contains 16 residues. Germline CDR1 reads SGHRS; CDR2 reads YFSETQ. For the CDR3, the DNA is TGCGCCAGCAGCATTGGACAGGCGCATAGGTACAATGAGCAGTTCTTC. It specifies CASSIGQAHRYNEQFF.

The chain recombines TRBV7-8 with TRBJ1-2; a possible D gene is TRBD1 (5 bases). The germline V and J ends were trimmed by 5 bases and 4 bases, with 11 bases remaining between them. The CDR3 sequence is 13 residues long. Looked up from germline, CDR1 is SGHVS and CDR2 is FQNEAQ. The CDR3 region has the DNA TGTGCCAGCAGCATGGAGACAGTCTATGGCTACACCTTC. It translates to CASSMETVYGYTF.

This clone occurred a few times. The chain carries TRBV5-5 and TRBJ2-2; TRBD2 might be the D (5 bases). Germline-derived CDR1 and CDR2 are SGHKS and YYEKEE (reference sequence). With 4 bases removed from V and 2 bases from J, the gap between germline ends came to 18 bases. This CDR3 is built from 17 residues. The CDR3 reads CASSPPRRGGNTGELFF. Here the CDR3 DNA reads TGTGCCAGCAGCCCACCGCGGCGTGGAGGAAACACCGGGGAGCTGTTTTTT.